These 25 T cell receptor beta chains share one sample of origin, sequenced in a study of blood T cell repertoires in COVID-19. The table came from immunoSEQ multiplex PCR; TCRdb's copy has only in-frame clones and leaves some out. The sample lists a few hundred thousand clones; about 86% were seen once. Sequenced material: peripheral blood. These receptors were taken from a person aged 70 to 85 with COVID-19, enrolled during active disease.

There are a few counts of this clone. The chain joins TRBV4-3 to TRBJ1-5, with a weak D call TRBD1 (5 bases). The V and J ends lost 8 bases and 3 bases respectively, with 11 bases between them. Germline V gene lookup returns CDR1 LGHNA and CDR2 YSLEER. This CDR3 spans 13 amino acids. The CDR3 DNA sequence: TGCGCCAGCTCTCCAGGGTTCAATCAGCCCCAGCATTTT. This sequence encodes CASSPGFNQPQHF.

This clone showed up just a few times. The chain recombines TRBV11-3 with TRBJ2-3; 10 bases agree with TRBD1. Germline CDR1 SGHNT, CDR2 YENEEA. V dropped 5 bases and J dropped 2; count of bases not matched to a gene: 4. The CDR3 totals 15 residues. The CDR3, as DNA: TGTGCCAGCAGCCTAGGACAGGGGGTCACAGATACGCAGTATTTT. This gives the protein CASSLGQGVTDTQYF.

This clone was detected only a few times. In DNA, the CDR3 is TGTGCCTCCAGGGGTCCTAGCGGGCCCTCCTACAATGAGCAGTTCTTC. Translation: CASRGPSGPSYNEQFF. The chain links TRBV7-8 to TRBJ2-1, with TRBD2 matching over 8 bases. The CDR3 runs to 16 residues. The germline gives CDR1 SGHVS, CDR2 FQNEAQ. With V trimmed by 11 bases and J by 0 bases, 12 bases remained unmatched.

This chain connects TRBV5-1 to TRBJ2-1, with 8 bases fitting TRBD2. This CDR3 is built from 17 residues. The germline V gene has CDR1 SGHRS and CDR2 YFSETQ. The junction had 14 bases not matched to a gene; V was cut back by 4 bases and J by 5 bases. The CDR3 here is CASSAMPGLGANNEQFF. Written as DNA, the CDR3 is TGCGCCAGCAGCGCTATGCCGGGACTAGGGGCGAACAATGAGCAGTTCTTC.

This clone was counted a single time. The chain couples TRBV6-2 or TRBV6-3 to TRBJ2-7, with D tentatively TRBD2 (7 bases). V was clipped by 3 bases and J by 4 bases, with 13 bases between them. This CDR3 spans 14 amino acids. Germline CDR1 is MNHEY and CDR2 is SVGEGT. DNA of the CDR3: TGTGCCAGCAGTTATCCCGGGGGGCCTTACGAGCAGTACTTC. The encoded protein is CASSYPGGPYEQYF.

The CDR3 nucleotides read TGTGCCAGTGATCGGGGCTCTGGAAACACCATATATTTT. Translation gives CASDRGSGNTIYF. This rearrangement joins TRBV7-2 to TRBJ1-3; D remains unclear. This CDR3 comprises 13 residues. Germline CDR1 and CDR2: SGHTA and FQGNSA. The germline V and J ends were trimmed by 9 bases and 0 bases, with 9 bases remaining between them. Full variable domain (remainder filled in from reference TRBV7-2 and TRBJ1-3): GAGVSQSPSNKVTEKGKDVELRCDPISGHTALYWYRQSLGQGLEFLIYFQGNSAPDKSGLPSDRFSAERTGGSVSTLTIQRTQQEDSAVYLCASDRGSGNTIYFGEGSWLTVV.

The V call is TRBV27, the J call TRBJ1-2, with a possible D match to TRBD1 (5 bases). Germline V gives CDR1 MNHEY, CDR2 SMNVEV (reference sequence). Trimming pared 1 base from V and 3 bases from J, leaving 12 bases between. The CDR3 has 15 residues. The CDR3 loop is CASSLFPTADYGYTF. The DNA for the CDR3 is TGTGCCAGCAGTTTATTTCCGACAGCCGACTATGGCTACACCTTC.

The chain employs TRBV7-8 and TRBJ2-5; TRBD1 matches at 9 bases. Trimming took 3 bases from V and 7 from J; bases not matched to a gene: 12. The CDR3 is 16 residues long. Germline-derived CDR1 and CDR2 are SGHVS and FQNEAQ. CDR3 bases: TGTGCCAGCAGCTTCTCCGGGACAGGGAGGGCTTGGACCCAGTACTTC. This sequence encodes CASSFSGTGRAWTQYF.

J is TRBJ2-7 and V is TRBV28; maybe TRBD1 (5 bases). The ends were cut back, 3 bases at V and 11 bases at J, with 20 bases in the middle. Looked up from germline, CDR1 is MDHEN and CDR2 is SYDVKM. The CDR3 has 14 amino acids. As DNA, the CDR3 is TGTGCCAGCAGTTTTGGGCAGGGCGGTTACAAGGAGTACTTC. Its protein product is CASSFGQGGYKEYF.

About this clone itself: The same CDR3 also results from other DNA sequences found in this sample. CDR3 sequence reads: CASSVGTGGRNTGELFF. CDR3 bases: TGTGCCAGCAGCGTAGGGACAGGGGGGCGAAACACCGGGGAGCTGTTTTTT. This chain joins TRBV9 and TRBJ2-2; 10 bases match TRBD1. This CDR3 is 17 amino acids long. With V trimmed by 0 bases and J by 2 bases, 4 bases remained unmatched. Germline V gene data show CDR1 as SGDLS and CDR2 as YYNGEE.

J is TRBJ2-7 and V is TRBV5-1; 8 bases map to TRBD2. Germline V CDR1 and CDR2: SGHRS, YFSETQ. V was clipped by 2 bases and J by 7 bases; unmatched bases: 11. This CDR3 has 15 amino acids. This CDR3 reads CASSFTTGLVFEQYF. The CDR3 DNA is TGCGCCAGCAGCTTTACCACGGGACTAGTATTTGAGCAGTACTTC.

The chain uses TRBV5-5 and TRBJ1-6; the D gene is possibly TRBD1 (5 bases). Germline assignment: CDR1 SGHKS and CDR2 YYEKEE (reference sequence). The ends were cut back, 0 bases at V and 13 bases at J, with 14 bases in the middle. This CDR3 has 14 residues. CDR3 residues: CASSLGQGSAPLHF. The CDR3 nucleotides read TGTGCCAGCAGCTTGGGTCAGGGAAGCGCCCCCCTCCACTTT. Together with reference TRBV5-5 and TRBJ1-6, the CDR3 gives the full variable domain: DAGVTQSPTHLIKTRGQQVTLRCSPISGHKSVSWYQQVLGQGPQFIFQYYEKEERGRGNFPDRFSARQFPNYSSELNVNALLLGDSALYLCASSLGQGSAPLHFGNGTRLTVT.

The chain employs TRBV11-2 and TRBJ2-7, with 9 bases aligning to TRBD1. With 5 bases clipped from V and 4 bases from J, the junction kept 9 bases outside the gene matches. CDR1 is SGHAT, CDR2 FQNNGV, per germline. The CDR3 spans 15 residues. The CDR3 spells CASSIRQGGPYEQYF. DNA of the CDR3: TGTGCCAGCAGCATAAGACAGGGGGGACCTTACGAGCAGTACTTC.

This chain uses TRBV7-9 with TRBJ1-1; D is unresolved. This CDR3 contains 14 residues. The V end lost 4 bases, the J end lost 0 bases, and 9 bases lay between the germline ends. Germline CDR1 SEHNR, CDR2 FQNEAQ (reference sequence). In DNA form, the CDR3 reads TGTGCCAGCAGCTCTAGACCCGTGAACACTGAAGCTTTCTTT. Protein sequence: CASSSRPVNTEAFF.

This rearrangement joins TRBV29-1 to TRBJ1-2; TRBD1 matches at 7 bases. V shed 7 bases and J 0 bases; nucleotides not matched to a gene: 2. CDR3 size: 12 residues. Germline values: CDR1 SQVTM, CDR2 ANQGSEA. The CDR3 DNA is TGCAGCGCGACAGGGTCTAACTATGGCTACACCTTC. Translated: CSATGSNYGYTF.

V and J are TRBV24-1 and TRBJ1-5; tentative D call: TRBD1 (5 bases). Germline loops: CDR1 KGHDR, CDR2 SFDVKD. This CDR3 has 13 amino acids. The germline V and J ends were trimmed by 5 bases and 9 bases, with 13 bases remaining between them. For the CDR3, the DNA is TGTGCCACCAGTGGCCGGGGGGGTTTGCCCCAGCATTTT. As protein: CATSGRGGLPQHF.

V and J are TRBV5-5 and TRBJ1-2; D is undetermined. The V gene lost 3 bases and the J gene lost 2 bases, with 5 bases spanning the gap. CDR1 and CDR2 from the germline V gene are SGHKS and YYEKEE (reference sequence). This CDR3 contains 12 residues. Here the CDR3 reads CASSSSNYGYTF. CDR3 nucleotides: TGTGCCAGCAGCTCCTCGAACTATGGCTACACCTTC.

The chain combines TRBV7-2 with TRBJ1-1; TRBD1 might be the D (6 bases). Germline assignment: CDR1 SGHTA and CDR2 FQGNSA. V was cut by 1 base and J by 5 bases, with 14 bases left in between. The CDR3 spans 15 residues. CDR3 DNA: TGTGCCAGCAGCTTAGTGGCAGGGGAATCGACTGAAGCTTTCTTT. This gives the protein CASSLVAGESTEAFF.

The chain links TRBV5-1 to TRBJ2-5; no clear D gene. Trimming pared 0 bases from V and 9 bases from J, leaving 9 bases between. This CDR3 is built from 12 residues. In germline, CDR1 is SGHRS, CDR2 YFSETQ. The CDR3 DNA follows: TGCGCCAGCAGCTTGGTATTTGAGGCCCAGTACTTC. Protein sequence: CASSLVFEAQYF.

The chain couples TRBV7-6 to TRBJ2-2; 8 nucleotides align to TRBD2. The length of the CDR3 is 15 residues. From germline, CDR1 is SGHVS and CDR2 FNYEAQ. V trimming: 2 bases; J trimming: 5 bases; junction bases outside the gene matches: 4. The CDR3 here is CASSLSSGSTGELFF. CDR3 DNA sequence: TGTGCCAGCAGCTTATCGAGCGGGAGTACCGGGGAGCTGTTTTTT.

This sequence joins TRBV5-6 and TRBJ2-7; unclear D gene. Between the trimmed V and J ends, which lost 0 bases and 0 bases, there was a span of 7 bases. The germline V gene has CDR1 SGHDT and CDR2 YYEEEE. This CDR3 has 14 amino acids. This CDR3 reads CASSLVQPSYEQYF. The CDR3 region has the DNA TGTGCCAGCAGCTTGGTACAGCCCTCCTACGAGCAGTACTTC.

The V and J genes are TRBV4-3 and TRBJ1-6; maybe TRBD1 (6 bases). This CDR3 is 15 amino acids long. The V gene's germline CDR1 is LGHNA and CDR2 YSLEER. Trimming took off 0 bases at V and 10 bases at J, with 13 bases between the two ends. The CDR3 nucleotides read TGCGCCAGCAGCCAAGATGTAGGGGGGGACTCACCCCTCCACTTT. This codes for CASSQDVGGDSPLHF.

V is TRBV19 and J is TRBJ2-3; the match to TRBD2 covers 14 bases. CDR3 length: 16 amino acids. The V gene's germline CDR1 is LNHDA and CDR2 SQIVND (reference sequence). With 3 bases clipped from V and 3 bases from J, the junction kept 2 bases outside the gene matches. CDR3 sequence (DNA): TGTGCCAGTAGTATGACTAGCGGGGGGGTTACAGATACGCAGTATTTT. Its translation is CASSMTSGGVTDTQYF. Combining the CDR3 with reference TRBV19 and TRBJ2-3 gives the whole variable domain DGGITQSPKYLFRKEGQNVTLSCEQNLNHDAMYWYRQDPGQGLRLIYYSQIVNDFQKGDIAEGYSVSREKKESFPLTVTSAQKNPTAFYLCASSMTSGGVTDTQYFGPGTRLTVL.

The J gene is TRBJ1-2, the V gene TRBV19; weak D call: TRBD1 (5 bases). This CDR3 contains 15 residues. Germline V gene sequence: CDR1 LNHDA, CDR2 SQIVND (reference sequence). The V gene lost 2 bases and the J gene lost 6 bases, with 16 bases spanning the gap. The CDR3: CASSITGYGTDGYTF. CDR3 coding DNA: TGTGCCAGTAGTATAACGGGTTATGGGACTGATGGCTACACCTTC.

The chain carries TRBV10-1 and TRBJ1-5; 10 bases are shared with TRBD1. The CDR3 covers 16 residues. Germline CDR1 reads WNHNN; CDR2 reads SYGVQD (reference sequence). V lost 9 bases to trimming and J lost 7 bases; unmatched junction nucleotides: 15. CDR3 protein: CASPRDRGQTKQPQHF. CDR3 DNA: TGCGCCAGTCCAAGAGACAGGGGGCAGACGAAACAGCCCCAGCATTTT.